This T cell receptor (beta chain) was captured by sequencing in a study of OX40 agonist ivuxolimab in advanced cancers. About the study as a whole: The costimulatory receptor OX40 (CD134) was targeted by ivuxolimab, a fully human IgG2 agonistic monoclonal antibody. Intravenous ivuxolimab was administered to patients every 2 weeks at six dose levels: 0.01, 0.1, 0.3, 1.5, 3 and 10 mg/kg. Of the roughly 51 patients in dose escalation, some 20 had hepatocellular carcinoma, about 15 had melanoma, 9 had renal cell carcinoma and 9 had head and neck cancer. In the dose-escalation cohort, 65% to 90% of patients were male, and the mean age was around 60 years, with a range of 23 to 79. Patients were allowed to have had prior anti-PD-1, anti-PD-L1 or anti-CTLA-4 therapy, and approximately 43% of the dose-escalation patients had previously received checkpoint inhibitors. Partial responses occurred in three dose-escalation patients: two with cutaneous melanoma and one with hepatocellular carcinoma. The purpose of peripheral TCRbeta sequencing was to test whether ivuxolimab changed TCR sequence diversity and led to clonal T-cell expansion. The paper reports the monotherapy dose-escalation portion (N = 52 patients) of the phase I ivuxolimab trial.

Patients with autoimmune disease history or receiving systemic immunosuppression were excluded from the trial. In every dose cohort, peripheral blood was drawn for TCR sequencing at baseline, cycle 4 day 1, and cycle 7 day 1. Samples were obtained from an open-label, multicenter, first-in-human phase I dose-escalation trial of ivuxolimab. Adults with locally advanced or metastatic head and neck squamous cell, hepatocellular, melanoma or renal cell carcinoma were enrolled in the trial. Before TCR sequencing, CD4+ T cells and CD8+ T cells from peripheral blood were sorted into separate populations. To sequence the TCRbeta CDR3 region, genomic DNA was isolated from the sorted cells. The immunoSEQ Assay was used for sequencing of TCRbeta CDR3 regions. As stored in TCRdb, this immuneACCESS dataset retains in-frame rearrangements with V and J assigned. A fraction of the clones does not appear; measured against another copy, unresolved V genes explain less than half of the discrepancy, and the remainder lacks a known reason. Counted in this sample were fewer than 25,000 clones; around 88% of them appeared once. The leading ten clones occupy around a quarter of the sample.

Including the terminal cysteine and phenylalanine, the CDR3 comprises 12 residues. Only the CDR3 portion is preserved as DNA: 36 bases, with reading frame beginning at the first base. The germline V gene (reference sequence) supplies CDR1 SGHNT and CDR2 YYREEE. The junction shows trimming of 5 bases on V and 2 bases on J, plus 7 bases between the germline ends. Findings and caveats that apply to the study as a whole: At doses from 0.1 to 3.0 mg/kg, clonal expansion was seen in both CD4+ and CD8+ blood T cells between baseline and week 6. In the 0.1-3.0 mg/kg groups, partial responders had among the lowest normalized peripheral clonal expansion, particularly in CD8+ T cells. On average, CD8+ T cells showed more expanded clones than CD4+ T cells after ivuxolimab. Low levels of normalized T-cell clonal expansion were also seen in some patients who did not respond. The antigen specificity of the peripheral T cells that underwent clonal expansion was not determined.

Concerning this clone: Its antigen is unknown. Base qualities are not provided; no much larger clone lies one nucleotide away.

The chain links TRBV5-4 with TRBJ1-1, with the identity of the D gene unclear. The sequenced sample was CD4+ or CD8+ T cells sorted from blood, obtained in a trial of the OX40 agonist ivuxolimab. The sequence derives from an adult with an advanced solid tumor such as melanoma, head and neck, liver or kidney cancer. The nucleotide sequence is TGTGCCAGCAGATTTCCAAACACTGAAGCTTTCTTT. Translated, this is CASRFPNTEAFF. Here the CDR3 is joined to the reference TRBV5-4 and TRBJ1-1 genes, and the full variable domain is: ETGVTQSPTHLIKTRGQQVTLRCSSQSGHNTVSWYQQALGQGPQFIFQYYREEENGRGNFPPRFSGLQFPNYSSELNVNALELDDSALYLCASRFPNTEAFFGQGTRLTVV.